Listed here are 22 T cell receptor beta chains from one sample, sequenced in a study of PD-1 blockade in classical Hodgkin lymphoma. Produced via immunoSEQ multiplex PCR; TCRdb's table is partial and in-frame only. Of about 98,000 clones listed, roughly 79% are singletons. After autologous stem cell transplantation all patients relapsed, and prior brentuximab vedotin exposure differed between cohorts. Sequences were derived from peripheral blood mononuclear cells (PBMCs), sampled before the second cycle of nivolumab. All receptors come from a human donor with classical Hodgkin lymphoma.

The chain couples TRBV14 to TRBJ2-5; TRBD2 is a possible D gene (6 bases). The germline V gene has CDR1 SGHDN and CDR2 FVKESK. V was clipped by 3 bases and J by 5 bases, with 16 bases between them. The CDR3 totals 15 residues. The chain's CDR3 is CASSHTPGAWETQYF. The CDR3 bases are TGTGCCAGCAGCCATACGCCGGGAGCGTGGGAGACCCAGTACTTC.

The J gene is TRBJ1-1, the V gene TRBV6-5, with TRBD1 matching 10 bases. V shed 6 bases, J shed 5 bases, and the junction held 6 bases outside the gene matches. The CDR3 loop spans 14 amino acids. The germline V gene encodes CDR1 MNHEY and CDR2 SVGAGI. CDR3 loop: CASSSLGQGTEAFF. The CDR3 coding sequence is TGTGCCAGCAGCAGCCTGGGACAGGGGACTGAAGCTTTCTTT.

Only one count was recorded for this clone. CDR3 sequence: CASSWHRGLTNYGYTF. CDR3 DNA sequence: TGTGCCAGCAGCTGGCACAGGGGGCTGACTAACTATGGCTACACCTTC. This sequence joins TRBV7-2 and TRBJ1-2; 9 nucleotides align to TRBD1. Germline loops: CDR1 SGHTA, CDR2 FQGNSA. The CDR3 covers 16 residues. Trimming cost V 4 bases and J 0 bases; bases outside gene matches: 6.

This clone has a handful of counts. This chain connects TRBV30 to TRBJ2-7; D assignment may be TRBD1 or TRBD2 (6 bases each). Trimming took off 5 bases at V and 6 bases at J, with 17 bases between the two ends. CDR1 and CDR2 from the germline V gene are GTSNPN and SVGIG (reference sequence). The CDR3 has 13 amino acids. The CDR3 DNA is TGTGCCTGGTCCCCGGACAGACTAGGCGAGCAGTACTTC. Protein: CAWSPDRLGEQYF.

The J gene is TRBJ2-1, the V gene TRBV5-1; weak D call: TRBD1 (6 bases). V gave up 2 bases and J gave up 8 bases, with 17 bases separating them. This CDR3 comprises 15 residues. Germline CDR1 is SGHRS and CDR2 is YFSETQ. The CDR3 DNA reads TGCGCCAGCAGCTTTCAAGCGGTCAAGGGGGATGAGCAGTTCTTC. It codes for CASSFQAVKGDEQFF.

This clone showed up just a few times. The chain recombines TRBV5-6 with TRBJ2-6, with 8 bases lining up with TRBD1. Unmatched junction bases numbered 4, after V lost 4 bases and J lost 4 bases. Germline CDR1 reads SGHDT; CDR2 reads YYEEEE. CDR3 size: 15 residues. CDR3 sequence reads: CASSRQGNGANVLTF. For the CDR3, the DNA is TGTGCCAGCAGCCGACAGGGGAACGGGGCCAACGTCCTGACTTTC.

The chain uses TRBV7-3 and TRBJ2-1; D remains unclear. The V gene's germline CDR1 is SGHTA and CDR2 FQGTGA. V dropped 0 bases and J dropped 4 bases, with 10 bases sitting between them. The CDR3 contains 15 residues. CDR3 amino acids: CASSLTLQGYNEQFF. CDR3 DNA: TGTGCCAGCAGCTTAACACTTCAAGGATACAATGAGCAGTTCTTC. The variable domain in full, completed from reference TRBV7-3 and TRBJ2-1, reads GAGVSQTPSNKVTEKGKYVELRCDPISGHTALYWYRQSLGQGPEFLIYFQGTGAADDSGLPNDRFFAVRPEGSVSTLKIQRTERGDSAVYLCASSLTLQGYNEQFFGPGTRLTVL.

The chain uses TRBV28 and TRBJ1-4, with D possibly being TRBD1 (6 bases). The CDR3 is 15 amino acids. Trimming took off 5 bases at V and 8 bases at J, with 18 bases between the two ends. The V gene's germline CDR1 is MDHEN and CDR2 SYDVKM. CDR3 amino acids: CASSVPGVGREKLFF. The CDR3 nucleotides read TGTGCCAGCAGTGTACCAGGGGTTGGTCGGGAAAAACTGTTTTTT.

The gene calls are TRBV7-6 and TRBJ2-1; either TRBD1 or TRBD2 may fit D (7 bases each). V was trimmed by 4 bases and J by 9 bases, leaving 19 bases between them. The CDR3 is 15 amino acids. Germline CDR1 reads SGHVS; CDR2 reads FNYEAQ. CDR3: CASSSAGGGVGEQFF. The DNA for the CDR3 is TGTGCCAGCAGCTCCGCAGGGGGAGGGGTTGGTGAGCAGTTCTTC.

The CDR3 sequence is CASSQASANTGELFF. The DNA of the CDR3 is TGTGCCAGCAGCCAAGCGTCGGCGAACACCGGGGAGCTGTTTTTT. The gene calls are TRBV9 and TRBJ2-2; no definite D call. This CDR3 is built from 15 residues. Trimming removed 4 bases at V and 0 bases at J, with 10 bases between. In germline, CDR1 is SGDLS, CDR2 YYNGEE.

The CDR3 DNA is TGTGCCAGCAGGGGGGCGGGAGGGGCCTACGAGCAGTACTTC. It encodes CASRGAGGAYEQYF. This chain joins TRBV7-2 and TRBJ2-7; 9 nucleotides match TRBD2. Germline CDR1 reads SGHTA; CDR2 reads FQGNSA. J lost 2 bases, V lost 6 bases, and 5 bases had no gene match. CDR3 length: 14 residues.

The CDR3 DNA sequence: TGTGCCAGCAGCCCCAATTCGGGGGGCCAAGAGACCCAGTACTTC. Translating gives CASSPNSGGQETQYF. This chain links TRBV7-2 with TRBJ2-5, with 7 bases identical to TRBD2. The CDR3 is 15 residues long. The V segment lost 5 bases and the J segment 1 base; nucleotides outside the gene matches: 7. Germline values: CDR1 SGHTA, CDR2 FQGNSA.

This chain links TRBV6-1 with TRBJ2-1; TRBD2 matches at 11 bases. The J segment lost 5 bases and the V segment lost 4 bases, leaving 4 bases of the junction unmatched. The CDR3 runs to 15 residues. From germline, CDR1 is MNHNS and CDR2 SASEGT. As DNA, the CDR3 is TGTGCCAGCAGTGTAACTAGCGGGGGAAACAATGAGCAGTTCTTC. Its translation is CASSVTSGGNNEQFF.

The rearrangement uses TRBV6-1 and TRBJ1-5; a weak D match, TRBD1 (6 bases). Trimming pared 7 bases from V and 2 bases from J, leaving 15 bases between. This CDR3 has 15 amino acids. Germline V gene lookup returns CDR1 MNHNS and CDR2 SASEGT. CDR3: CASTSGQGRNQPQHF. The CDR3 DNA follows: TGTGCCAGCACCTCGGGACAAGGCCGCAATCAGCCCCAGCATTTT.

A few counts support this clone. This chain uses TRBV6-1 with TRBJ1-1; possible D gene TRBD1, 6 bases. CDR1 MNHNS and CDR2 SASEGT come from the germline V gene. This CDR3 is built from 13 residues. V shed 10 bases and J shed 8 bases, with 20 bases lying between them. The DNA of the CDR3 is TGTGCCACCCGCCACCTCGGACAGACGGAAGCTTTCTTT. Its translation is CATRHLGQTEAFF.

The chain links TRBV10-3 to TRBJ2-1, with 10 bases that match TRBD2. Unmatched junction bases numbered 2, after V lost 2 bases and J lost 4 bases. CDR3 size: 15 residues. Germline loops: CDR1 ENHRY, CDR2 SYGVKD. As DNA, the CDR3 is TGTGCCATCAGTGAGCTAGCGGGAGCTTACAATGAGCAGTTCTTC. Its protein product is CAISELAGAYNEQFF.

The chain employs TRBV11-2 and TRBJ1-2, with D hard to call. The germline V gene encodes CDR1 SGHAT and CDR2 FQNNGV. The CDR3 has 12 residues. Deletions cut 5 bases from V and 8 bases from J, with 12 bases between. The CDR3 DNA reads TGTGCCAGCAGCGCTGGCCCGGAGGGCTACACCTTC. Its protein is CASSAGPEGYTF. Full variable domain (missing parts from reference TRBV11-2 and TRBJ1-2): EAGVAQSPRYKIIEKRQSVAFWCNPISGHATLYWYQQILGQGPKLLIQFQNNGVVDDSQLPKDRFSAERLKGVDSTLKIQPAKLEDSAVYLCASSAGPEGYTFGSGTRLTVV.

This chain links TRBV7-2 with TRBJ2-3; tentative D call: TRBD1 (5 bases). V shed 2 bases and J shed 11 bases, with 11 bases lying between them. The CDR3 covers 12 residues. Germline loops: CDR1 SGHTA, CDR2 FQGNSA. The CDR3 bases are TGTGCCAGCAGCTTATCCGAAGGGGTGCAGTATTTT. Its protein product is CASSLSEGVQYF. Based on the CDR3 plus reference TRBV7-2 and TRBJ2-3, the full variable domain is GAGVSQSPSNKVTEKGKDVELRCDPISGHTALYWYRQSLGQGLEFLIYFQGNSAPDKSGLPSDRFSAERTGGSVSTLTIQRTQQEDSAVYLCASSLSEGVQYFGPGTRLTVL.

J is TRBJ2-3 and V is TRBV5-1; 7 nucleotides align to TRBD2. Germline V gives CDR1 SGHRS, CDR2 YFSETQ. The CDR3 has 19 residues. V gave up 6 bases and J gave up 6 bases; unmatched junction bases: 25. CDR3 loop: CASTEPEASGGSGVDTQYF. Here the CDR3 DNA reads TGCGCCAGCACCGAGCCGGAGGCTAGCGGAGGCTCTGGGGTGGATACGCAGTATTTT.

The chain is built from TRBV27 and TRBJ2-7; 7 bases match TRBD2. This CDR3 region has 18 residues. With V trimmed by 5 bases and J by 4 bases, 20 bases remained unmatched. Germline assignment: CDR1 MNHEY and CDR2 SMNVEV (reference sequence). The CDR3 is CASSGTANPGRAAYEQYF. Written as DNA, the CDR3 is TGTGCCAGCAGTGGGACCGCGAATCCTGGGAGGGCGGCATACGAGCAGTACTTC.

V and J are TRBV2 and TRBJ2-7, with D perhaps matching TRBD1 (5 bases). Trimming took 1 base from V and 6 from J, leaving 7 bases between them. This CDR3 has 12 residues. Germline CDR1 SNHLY, CDR2 FYNNEI. CDR3: CASSEEGFEQYF. CDR3 nucleotides: TGTGCCAGCAGTGAAGAGGGGTTCGAGCAGTACTTC. The full variable domain, rest sourced from reference TRBV2 and TRBJ2-7, is EPEVTQTPSHQVTQMGQEVILRCVPISNHLYFYWYRQILGQKVEFLVSFYNNEISEKSEIFDDQFSVERPDGSNFTLKIRSTKLEDSAMYFCASSEEGFEQYFGPGTRLTVT.

This chain links TRBV10-3 with TRBJ2-3, with D possibly being TRBD2 (5 bases). The CDR3 runs 13 residues. CDR1 and CDR2 from the germline V gene are ENHRY and SYGVKD. V was shortened by 6 bases and J by 1 base, with 8 bases between the two germline ends. The CDR3 here is CAISSGGTDTQYF. The CDR3 region has the DNA TGTGCCATCAGCTCCGGGGGCACAGATACGCAGTATTTT.